Given below is one T cell receptor (beta chain) in context. The data derive from a study of CD8 T cells in Susac syndrome. The CDR3 sequence is 11 residues long. Germline V lookup: CDR1 DFQATT, CDR2 SNEGSKA (reference sequence). V lost 4 bases, J lost 5 bases, and 7 bases lay in between. Sequencing of TCR beta was performed on blood CD8+ T cells and on blood CD4+ T cells. About 0.5 to 1 ug RNA was reverse transcribed with random hexamers. TCRdb passed the immunoSEQ multiplex PCR reads through MiXCR, listing each CDR3 protein once. The sample yields around 150,000 distinct CDR3 sequences, just under 95% seen once.

The chain has TRBV20-1 and TRBJ2-3; D ambiguous. This clonotype was sampled from a human donor in good health. The sequencing input was CD4+ T cells from PBMCs. CDR3 DNA: TGCAGTGCTACCCATCAAGATACGCAGTATTTT. This codes for CSATHQDTQYF.